The clone carrying this T cell receptor beta chain was counted once. What it binds is not known. The data were taken from a study of cytomegalovirus exposure and HLA in healthy donors. Whole-study findings and limits: The study labeled under 200 TCR beta chains cytomegalovirus-associated. V- and J-gene trimming in TCR beta was tied to a missense DCLRE1C variant by an analysis performed later.

Samples came from healthy bone marrow donors. The CDR3 is 18 residues long. Unmatched junction bases numbered 12, after V lost 5 bases and J lost 0 bases. Germline V lookup: CDR1 SNHLY, CDR2 FYNNEI. The primer mix had 60 Vbeta and 13 Jbeta primers. In the original workflow: Counted up in a later analysis, unique TCR beta chains came to 65 million to 80 million, with about 9.9 million shared. The table came from immunoSEQ multiplex PCR; TCRdb's copy has only in-frame clones and leaves some out. V and J calls and clone size follow that table, whereas D and trimming were derived from the DNA. The top ten hold over 0.6% of the sample, which has around 150,000 clones, roughly 79% seen once.

The clonotype originates from a male donor in good health and CMV-seronegative. The chain links TRBV2 to TRBJ1-3, with TRBD1 matching over 8 bases. Sequences were obtained from PBMCs. CDR3 bases: TGTGCCAGCAGTCAACCCCGGGGACAGGATTTCTCTGGAAACACCATATATTTT. As protein: CASSQPRGQDFSGNTIYF.